A single T cell receptor beta chain is shown here with its context. No antigen is known for it. The protocol was immunoSEQ multiplex PCR, while the TCRdb copy is restricted to in-frame clones and leaves out a portion. The table lists more than 10,000 clones, 50% to 75% of them singletons. Blood cells were analyzed directly, without culture or expansion. Trimming took 5 bases from V and 2 from J; bases not matched to a gene: 4. The germline gives CDR1 SGHNT, CDR2 YYREEE (reference sequence). This CDR3 has 14 residues. This entry belongs to a study of neoadjuvant anti-PD-1 for oral cavity cancer. Findings and caveats of the study: With three patients per group, TCR findings need larger cohorts.

The specimen was PBMCs, collected before nivolumab (anti-PD-1) treatment. V and J are TRBV5-4 and TRBJ2-3, with 8 nucleotides matching TRBD2. The TCR was taken from a person aged 40-85 years with oral cavity squamous cell carcinoma. CDR3 DNA sequence: TGTGCCAGCAGAGGGACTAGTACCACAGATACGCAGTATTTT. It specifies CASRGTSTTDTQYF.